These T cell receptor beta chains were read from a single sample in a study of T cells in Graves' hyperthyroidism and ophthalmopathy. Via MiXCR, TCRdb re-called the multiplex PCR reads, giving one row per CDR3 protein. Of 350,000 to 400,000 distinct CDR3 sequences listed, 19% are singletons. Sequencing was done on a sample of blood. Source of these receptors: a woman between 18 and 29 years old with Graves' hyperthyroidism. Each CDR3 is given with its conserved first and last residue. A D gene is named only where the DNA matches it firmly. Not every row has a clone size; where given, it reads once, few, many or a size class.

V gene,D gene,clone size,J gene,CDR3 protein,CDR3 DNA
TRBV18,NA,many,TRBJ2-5,CASSGTALRSETQYF,TGTGCCAGCTCTGGGACCGCCCTTCGGTCAGAGACCCAGTACTTC
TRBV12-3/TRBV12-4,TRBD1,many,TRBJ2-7,CASSGTGSYEQYF,TGCGCCAGCAGTGGGACAGGGTCATACGAGCAGTACTTC
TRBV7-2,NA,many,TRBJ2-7,CASSLVHYEQYF,TGTGCCAGCAGCTTAGTGCACTACGAGCAGTACTTC
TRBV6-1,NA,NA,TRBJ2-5,CASRPTGKETQYF,TGTGCCAGCAGGCCCACAGGGAAAGAGACCCAGTACTTC
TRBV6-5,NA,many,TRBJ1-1,CASSYLIESEAFF,TGTGCCAGCAGTTACCTAATTGAGTCTGAAGCTTTCTTT
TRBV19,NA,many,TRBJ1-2,CASSIAFGGQMDGYTF,TGTGCCAGTAGTATAGCTTTCGGAGGGCAGATGGATGGCTACACCTTC
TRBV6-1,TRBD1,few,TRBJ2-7,CASKSYADRDYEQYF,TGTGCCAGCAAAAGCTACGCAGACAGGGACTACGAGCAGTACTTC
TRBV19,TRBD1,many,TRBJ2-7,CASSFARGQGKVEQYF,TGTGCCAGTAGCTTTGCACGCGGACAGGGAAAGGTCGAGCAGTACTTC
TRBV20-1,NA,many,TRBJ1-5,CSAPPDGNYQPQHF,TGCAGTGCCCCCCCGGACGGGAATTATCAGCCCCAGCATTTT
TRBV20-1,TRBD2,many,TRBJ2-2,CSARDAGASGGWTGELFF,TGCAGTGCTAGAGATGCGGGGGCTAGCGGGGGATGGACCGGGGAGCTGTTTTTT
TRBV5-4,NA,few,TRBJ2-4,CASSGKDAGRDGIQYF,TGTGCCAGCAGCGGCAAAGACGCGGGGAGAGATGGCATTCAGTACTTC
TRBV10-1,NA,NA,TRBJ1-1,CASSAVISTEAFF,TGCGCCAGCAGTGCTGTAATTAGCACTGAAGCTTTCTTT
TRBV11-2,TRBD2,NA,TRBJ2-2,CASSLLLRERGGSTGELFF,TGTGCCAGCAGCTTACTCTTAAGGGAGCGGGGGGGCAGCACCGGGGAGCTGTTTTTT
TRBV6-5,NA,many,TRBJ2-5,CASSYSGPGQETQYF,TGTGCCAGCAGTTACTCCGGGCCGGGGCAAGAGACCCAGTACTTC
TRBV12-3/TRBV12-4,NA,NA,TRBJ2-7,CASSLELGEQYF,TGTGCCAGCAGTTTAGAATTGGGGGAGCAGTACTTC
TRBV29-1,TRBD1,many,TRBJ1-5,CSVGTGDQPQHF,TGCAGCGTTGGGACAGGGGATCAGCCCCAGCATTTT
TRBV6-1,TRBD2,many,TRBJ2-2,CASSPRGDTGELFF,TGTGCCAGCAGCCCCCGGGGGGACACCGGGGAGCTGTTTTTT